Many counts were recorded for the clone carrying this TCR beta chain. Its target is unknown. The record originates from a study of T cell repertoires in cytomegalovirus infection. In the study overall: Public TCR beta signatures marked donors with CMV infection and the matching HLA.

The germline V gene encodes CDR1 MNHEY and CDR2 SVGEGT. The CDR3 sequence is 14 residues long. J lost 7 bases, V lost 5 bases, and 6 bases had no gene match. TCRdb re-called the reads through MiXCR, storing one row per CDR3 protein. The data hold around 210,000 distinct CDR3 sequences, with 6% to 8% observed a single time. Study-wide results and caveats: HLA-C-restricted CMV clonotypes gave the most frequent clonotype in two of eight donors. Individuals carrying CMV plus the relevant HLA were identified by cumulative frequency of public TCR beta families.

This receptor was identified in a human donor in good health (CMV status not recorded). Some clones in this sample may be carry-over from other donors' samples. Sequencing was carried out using PBMCs. The chain joins TRBV6-2 or TRBV6-3 to TRBJ1-5; TRBD1 matches at 9 bases. CDR3 residues: CASSLQGAYQPQHF. The DNA of the CDR3 is TGTGCCAGCAGTCTACAGGGGGCATACCAGCCCCAGCATTTT.